These 14 T cell receptor beta chains were sequenced from one sample in a study of CD8+ T cells in alopecia areata. Sequencing used cDNA as its template, made by extracting RNA and reverse transcribing it. Data came from immunoSEQ multiplex PCR; TCRdb stores just in-frame clones and leaves some out. The table includes about 110,000 clones, 56% detected once. Treatment meaning: oral pan-JAK inhibitor, 5-10 mg twice daily. This sample comprised CD4+ T cells sorted from blood, obtained at week 24, from a patient treated with tofacitinib. These TCRs come from a human donor with alopecia areata.

This clone has only a few counts. V gene TRBV4-2 combines with J gene TRBJ1-5, with D possibly being TRBD1 (6 bases). This CDR3 spans 19 amino acids. Germline CDR1 LGHNA, CDR2 YNFKEQ. Trimming cost V 4 bases and J 0 bases, with 22 bases left between them. The CDR3 nucleotides read TGTGCCAGCAGCCCCCAGGTGGTCCGGGGGGCGGGTAGCAATCAGCCCCAGCATTTT. Its protein is CASSPQVVRGAGSNQPQHF.

Comment on this clone: The identical CDR3 is also encoded by other nucleotide sequences in the sample. CDR3 sequence (DNA): TGCGCCAGCAGCCAAGAATCAACAGGGTTGGGCTACACCTTC. Protein sequence: CASSQESTGLGYTF. This chain links TRBV4-1 with TRBJ1-2; TRBD1 is a possible D gene (6 bases). There are 14 residues in the CDR3. The germline gives CDR1 MGHRA, CDR2 YSYEKL. Trimming shortened V by 0 bases and J by 8 bases, and 13 bases separated the two germline ends.

This clone was counted a few times. The gene calls are TRBV6-6 and TRBJ1-2; TRBD1 matches 8 bases. The CDR3 loop spans 12 amino acids. After removal of 5 bases from V and 4 bases from J, the junction contained 0 bases not matched to a gene. Germline V gene lookup returns CDR1 MNHNY and CDR2 SVGAGI (reference sequence). The CDR3 region has the DNA TGTGCCAGCAGTGACAGGGGCTATGGCTACACCTTC. Protein: CASSDRGYGYTF.

The chain combines TRBV11-3 with TRBJ2-2; TRBD2 agrees at 8 bases. The trim removed 1 base at V and 2 bases at J, leaving 12 bases unmatched. Germline assignment: CDR1 SGHNT and CDR2 YENEEA. This CDR3 region has 19 residues. The DNA of the CDR3 is TGTGCCAGCAGCTTAGGGGCGGGACTAGTGAAACCCAACACCGGGGAGCTGTTTTTT. Amino acids: CASSLGAGLVKPNTGELFF.

The genes are TRBV12-5 and TRBJ1-1; maybe TRBD1 (6 bases). V gave up 3 bases and J gave up 4 bases, with 12 bases separating them. The germline V gene encodes CDR1 LGHNT and CDR2 FRNRAP. This CDR3 comprises 14 residues. The CDR3 nucleotides read TGTGCTAGTGGTTTAACAGGGATAGCCACTGAAGCTTTCTTT. Amino acids: CASGLTGIATEAFF.

V is TRBV30 and J is TRBJ1-5; TRBD1 is a possible D gene (5 bases). The length of the CDR3 is 14 residues. In germline, CDR1 is GTSNPN, CDR2 SVGIG (reference sequence). Trimming removed 2 bases at V and 5 bases at J, with 13 bases between. CDR3 nucleotides: TGTGCCTGGAGTCCTCTGACAGTTCATCAGCCCCAGCATTTT. Residues: CAWSPLTVHQPQHF.

The rearrangement joins TRBV6-6 to TRBJ2-2; possible D gene TRBD1, 5 bases. In germline, CDR1 is MNHNY, CDR2 SVGAGI (reference sequence). Trimming left V 5 bases short and J 5 bases short, with 9 bases between. The CDR3 consists of 13 residues. The CDR3 spells CASSGAITGELFF. The CDR3 bases are TGTGCCAGCAGTGGGGCTATAACCGGGGAGCTGTTTTTT.

This clone was seen repeatedly, ten times or more. The chain recombines TRBV7-9 with TRBJ2-1; D is uncertain. Looked up from germline, CDR1 is SEHNR and CDR2 is FQNEAQ (reference sequence). The CDR3 contains 11 residues. Trimming shortened V by 7 bases and J by 8 bases, and 9 bases separated the two germline ends. The CDR3 region is CASTPLDEQFF. As DNA, the CDR3 is TGTGCCAGCACTCCCCTCGATGAGCAGTTCTTC. The whole variable domain, filled in from reference TRBV7-9 and TRBJ2-1, reads DTGVSQNPRHKITKRGQNVTFRCDPISEHNRLYWYRQTLGQGPEFLTYFQNEAQLEKSRLLSDRFSAERPKGSFSTLEIQRTEQGDSAMYLCASTPLDEQFFGPGTRLTVL.

This clone turned up a few times. This sequence joins TRBV15 and TRBJ2-1; 7 bases map to TRBD1. J gave up 5 bases and V 1 base, and 8 bases lay outside the gene matches. Germline CDR1 and CDR2: LNHNV and YYDKDF (reference sequence). The CDR3 length is 16 residues. The CDR3 nucleotides are TGTGCCACCAGCAGAGTCGACAGGGTCGGCCACAATGAGCAGTTCTTC. As protein: CATSRVDRVGHNEQFF.

The chain has TRBV5-1 and TRBJ1-1, with D hard to call. Germline CDR1 SGHRS, CDR2 YFSETQ. Trimming stripped 6 bases from V and 0 bases from J, with 21 bases between. The CDR3 has 17 residues. CDR3 nucleotides: TGCGCCAGCAACCTGGACGGCGTAGGAAGGGTGAACACTGAAGCTTTCTTT. This encodes CASNLDGVGRVNTEAFF.

The chain uses TRBV4-3 and TRBJ1-4; weak D call: TRBD1 (5 bases). Trimming stripped 4 bases from V and 8 bases from J, with 14 bases between. Germline values: CDR1 LGHNA, CDR2 YSLEER. CDR3 length equals 14 residues. This CDR3 reads CASSRVGETEKLFF. The DNA for the CDR3 is TGCGCCAGCAGCCGAGTGGGGGAAACGGAAAAACTGTTTTTT.

This clone came up a few times. The CDR3 here is CASSQVSDYNSPLHF. CDR3 sequence (DNA): TGTGCCAGCAGCCAAGTATCCGATTATAATTCACCCCTCCACTTT. The rearrangement uses TRBV4-2 and TRBJ1-6; D call uncertain. With 1 base removed from V and 4 bases from J, the gap between germline ends came to 8 bases. This CDR3 contains 15 residues. Germline CDR1 and CDR2: LGHNA and YNFKEQ.

This clone was seen only a few times. J is TRBJ2-2 and V is TRBV5-4, with 7 bases aligning to TRBD2. This CDR3 spans 15 amino acids. The germline V gene encodes CDR1 SGHNT and CDR2 YYREEE (reference sequence). Losses at the gene ends were 4 bases for V and 0 bases for J; bases not matched to a gene: 3. The CDR3 protein is CASSPSGANTGELFF. The CDR3 coding sequence is TGTGCCAGCAGCCCCAGCGGGGCGAACACCGGGGAGCTGTTTTTT.

The chain carries TRBV6-5 and TRBJ2-1; TRBD2 agrees at 10 bases. The J segment lost 9 bases and the V segment lost 2 bases, leaving 4 bases of the junction unmatched. Per germline, CDR1 MNHEY and CDR2 SVGAGI. The CDR3 is 14 amino acids. This CDR3 is CASSYAVAGGEQFF. In DNA form, the CDR3 reads TGTGCCAGCAGTTACGCGGTAGCGGGGGGTGAGCAGTTCTTC.